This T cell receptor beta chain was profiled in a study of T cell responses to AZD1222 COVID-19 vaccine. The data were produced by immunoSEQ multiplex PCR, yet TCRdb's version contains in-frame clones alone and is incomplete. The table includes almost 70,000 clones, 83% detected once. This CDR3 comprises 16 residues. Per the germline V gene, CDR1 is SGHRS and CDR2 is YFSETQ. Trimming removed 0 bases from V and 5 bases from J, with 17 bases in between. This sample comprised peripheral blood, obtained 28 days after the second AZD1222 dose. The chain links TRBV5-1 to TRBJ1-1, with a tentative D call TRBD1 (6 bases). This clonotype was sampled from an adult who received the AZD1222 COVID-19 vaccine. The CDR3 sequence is CASSLAGSGGGTEAFF. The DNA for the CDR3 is TGCGCCAGCAGCTTGGCCGGGTCAGGAGGGGGTACTGAAGCTTTCTTT.